This record covers a single T cell receptor (beta chain). The CDR3 runs to 17 residues. Germline V lookup: CDR1 SGHRS, CDR2 YFSETQ. Trimming removed 0 bases at V and 3 bases at J, with 18 bases between. This specimen belongs to a study of shared clonotypes between healthy human individuals. A CD45RA-negative memory subset and a CD45RA+ naive subset were separated from the CD4+ cells. Sequencing was performed with immunoSEQ multiplex PCR; in TCRdb, only in-frame clones are kept and a portion is missing. The repertoire holds millions of clones, with just over 90% as singletons. The chain joins TRBV5-1 to TRBJ2-5, with D possibly TRBD2 on 6 matching bases. This receptor was obtained from a man younger than 35 in good health. Some clones in this sample may be carry-over from other donors' samples. The sample was naive CD4+ T cells from PBMCs. Specified subset: CD45RA+ positively selected. The chain's CDR3 is CASSLAQRAGLEETQYF. CDR3 nucleotides: TGCGCCAGCAGCTTGGCCCAGCGAGCGGGCCTTGAAGAGACCCAGTACTTC. The full variable domain, in which reference TRBV5-1 and TRBJ2-5 provide the parts outside the CDR3, is KAGVTQTPRYLIKTRGQQVTLSCSPISGHRSVSWYQQTPGQGLQFLFEYFSETQRNKGNFPGRFSGRQFSNSRSEMNVSTLELGDSALYLCASSLAQRAGLEETQYFGPGTRLLVL.